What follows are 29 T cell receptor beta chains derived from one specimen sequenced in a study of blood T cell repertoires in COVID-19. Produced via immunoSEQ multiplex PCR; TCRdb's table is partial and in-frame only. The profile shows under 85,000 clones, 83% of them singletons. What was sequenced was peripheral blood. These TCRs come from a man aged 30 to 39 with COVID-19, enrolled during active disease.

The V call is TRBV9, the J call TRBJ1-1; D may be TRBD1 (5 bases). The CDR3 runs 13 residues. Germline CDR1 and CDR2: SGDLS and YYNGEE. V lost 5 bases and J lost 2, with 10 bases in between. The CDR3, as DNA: TGTGCCAGCAGTCAGGGTGGAAACACTGAAGCTTTCTTT. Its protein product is CASSQGGNTEAFF.

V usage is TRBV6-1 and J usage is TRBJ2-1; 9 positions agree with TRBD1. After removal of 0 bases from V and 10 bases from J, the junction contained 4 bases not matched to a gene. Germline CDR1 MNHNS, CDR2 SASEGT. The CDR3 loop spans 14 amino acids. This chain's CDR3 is CASSEAGQGGEQFF. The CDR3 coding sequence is TGTGCCAGCAGTGAAGCGGGACAGGGCGGGGAGCAGTTCTTC.

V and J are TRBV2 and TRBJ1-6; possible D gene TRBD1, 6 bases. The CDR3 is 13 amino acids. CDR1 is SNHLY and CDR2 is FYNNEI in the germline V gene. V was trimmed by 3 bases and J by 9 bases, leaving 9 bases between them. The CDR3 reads CASSDRGVSPLHF. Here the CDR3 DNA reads TGTGCCAGCAGTGACAGGGGAGTTTCACCCCTCCACTTT.

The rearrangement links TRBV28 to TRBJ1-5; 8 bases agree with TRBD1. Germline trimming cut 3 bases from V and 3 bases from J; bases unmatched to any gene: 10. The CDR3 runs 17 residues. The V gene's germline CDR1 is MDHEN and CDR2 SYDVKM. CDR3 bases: TGTGCCAGCAGTTTTAGTACAGGGGGAGGACTCAATCAGCCCCAGCATTTT. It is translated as CASSFSTGGGLNQPQHF.

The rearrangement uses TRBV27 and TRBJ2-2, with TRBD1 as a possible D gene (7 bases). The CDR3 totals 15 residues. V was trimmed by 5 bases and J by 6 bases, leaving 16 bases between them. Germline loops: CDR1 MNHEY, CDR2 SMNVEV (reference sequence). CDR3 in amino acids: CASSRRRGAAGELFF. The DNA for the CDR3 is TGTGCCAGCAGTCGCCGCAGGGGGGCGGCCGGGGAGCTGTTTTTT.

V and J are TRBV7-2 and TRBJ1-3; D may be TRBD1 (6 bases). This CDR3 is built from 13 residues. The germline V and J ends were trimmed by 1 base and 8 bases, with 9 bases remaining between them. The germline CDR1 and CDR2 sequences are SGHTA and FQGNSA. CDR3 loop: CASSLDREYTIYF. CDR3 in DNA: TGTGCCAGCAGCTTAGACAGGGAGTACACCATATATTTT.

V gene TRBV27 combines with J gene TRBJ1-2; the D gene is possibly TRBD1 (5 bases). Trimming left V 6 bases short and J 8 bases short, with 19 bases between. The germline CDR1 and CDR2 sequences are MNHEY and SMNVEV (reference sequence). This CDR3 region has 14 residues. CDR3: CASSPYGTSLGYTF. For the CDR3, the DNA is TGTGCCAGCAGCCCATACGGGACTTCTTTAGGCTACACCTTC.

DNA for the CDR3: TGTGCCAGCTCGACGGAAGGGGATGGCTACACCTTC. It specifies CASSTEGDGYTF. The rearrangement joins TRBV28 to TRBJ1-2; D perhaps matches TRBD1 (5 bases). Trimming stripped 8 bases from V and 6 bases from J, with 13 bases between. CDR1 is MDHEN, CDR2 SYDVKM, per germline. The CDR3 totals 12 residues.

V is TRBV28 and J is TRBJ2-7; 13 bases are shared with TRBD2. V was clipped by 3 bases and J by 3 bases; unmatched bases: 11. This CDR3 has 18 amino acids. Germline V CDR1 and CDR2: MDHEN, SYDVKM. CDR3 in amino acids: CASSFPTHRTSGSYEQYF. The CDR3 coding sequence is TGTGCCAGCAGTTTTCCTACCCATAGGACTAGCGGGAGCTACGAGCAGTACTTC.

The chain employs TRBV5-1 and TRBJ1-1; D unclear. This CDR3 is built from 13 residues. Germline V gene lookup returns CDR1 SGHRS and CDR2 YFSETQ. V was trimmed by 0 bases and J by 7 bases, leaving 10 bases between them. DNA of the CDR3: TGCGCCAGCAGCTTGGGAGGGTTGGGTGAAGCTTTCTTT. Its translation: CASSLGGLGEAFF. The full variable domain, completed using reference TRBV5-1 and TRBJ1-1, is KAGVTQTPRYLIKTRGQQVTLSCSPISGHRSVSWYQQTPGQGLQFLFEYFSETQRNKGNFPGRFSGRQFSNSRSEMNVSTLELGDSALYLCASSLGGLGEAFFGQGTRLTVV.

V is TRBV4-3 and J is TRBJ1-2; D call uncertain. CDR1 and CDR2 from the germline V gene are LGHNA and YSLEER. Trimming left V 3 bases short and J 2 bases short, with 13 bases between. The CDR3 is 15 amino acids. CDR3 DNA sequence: TGCGCCAGCAGCCAGGGCACCTCAGGCAACTATGGCTACACCTTC. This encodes CASSQGTSGNYGYTF.

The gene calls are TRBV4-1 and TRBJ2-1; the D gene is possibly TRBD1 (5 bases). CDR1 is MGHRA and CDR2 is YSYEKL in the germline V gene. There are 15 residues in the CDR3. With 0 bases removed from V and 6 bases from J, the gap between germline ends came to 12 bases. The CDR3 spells CASSQDWGPRNEQFF. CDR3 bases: TGCGCCAGCAGCCAAGATTGGGGCCCCCGCAATGAGCAGTTCTTC.

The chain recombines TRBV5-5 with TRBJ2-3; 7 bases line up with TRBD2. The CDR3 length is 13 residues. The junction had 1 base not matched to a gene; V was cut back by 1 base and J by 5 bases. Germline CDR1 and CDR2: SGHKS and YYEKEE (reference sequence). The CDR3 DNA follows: TGTGCCAGCAGCTTGAGGGAGGGAGATACGCAGTATTTT. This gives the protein CASSLREGDTQYF.

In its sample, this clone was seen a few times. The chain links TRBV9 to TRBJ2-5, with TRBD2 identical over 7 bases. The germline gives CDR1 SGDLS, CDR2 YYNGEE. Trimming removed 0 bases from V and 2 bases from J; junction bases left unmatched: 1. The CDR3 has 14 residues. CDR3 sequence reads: CASSVASGQETQYF. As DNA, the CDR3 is TGTGCCAGCAGCGTAGCTAGCGGACAAGAGACCCAGTACTTC.

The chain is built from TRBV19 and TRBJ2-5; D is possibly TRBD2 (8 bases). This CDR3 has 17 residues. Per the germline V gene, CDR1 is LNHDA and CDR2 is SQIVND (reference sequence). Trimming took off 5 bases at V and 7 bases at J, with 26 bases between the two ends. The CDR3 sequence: CASSLGPTGGPGGTQYF. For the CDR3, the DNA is TGTGCCAGTAGTTTGGGCCCAACGGGAGGGCCAGGGGGGACCCAGTACTTC.

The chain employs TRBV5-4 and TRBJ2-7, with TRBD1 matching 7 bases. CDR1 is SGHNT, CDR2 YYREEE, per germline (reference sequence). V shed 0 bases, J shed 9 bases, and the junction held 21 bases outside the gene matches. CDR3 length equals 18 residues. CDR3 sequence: CASSLELATGKEFQGQYF. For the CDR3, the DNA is TGTGCCAGCAGCTTGGAGCTCGCGACAGGGAAGGAGTTTCAAGGGCAGTACTTC.

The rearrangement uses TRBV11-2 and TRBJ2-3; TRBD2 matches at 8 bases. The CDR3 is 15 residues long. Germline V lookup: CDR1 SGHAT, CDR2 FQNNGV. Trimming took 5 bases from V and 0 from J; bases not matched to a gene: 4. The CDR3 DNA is TGTGCCAGCAGCATCCTAGCGGGCAGCACAGATACGCAGTATTTT. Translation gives CASSILAGSTDTQYF. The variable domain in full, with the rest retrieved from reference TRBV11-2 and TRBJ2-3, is EAGVAQSPRYKIIEKRQSVAFWCNPISGHATLYWYQQILGQGPKLLIQFQNNGVVDDSQLPKDRFSAERLKGVDSTLKIQPAKLEDSAVYLCASSILAGSTDTQYFGPGTRLTVL.

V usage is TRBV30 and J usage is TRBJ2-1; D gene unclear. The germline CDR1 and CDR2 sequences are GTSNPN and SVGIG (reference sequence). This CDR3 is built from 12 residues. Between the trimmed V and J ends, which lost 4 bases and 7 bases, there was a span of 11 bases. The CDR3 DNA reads TGTGCCTGGACACCCCTAGGAAATGAGCAGTTCTTC. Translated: CAWTPLGNEQFF.

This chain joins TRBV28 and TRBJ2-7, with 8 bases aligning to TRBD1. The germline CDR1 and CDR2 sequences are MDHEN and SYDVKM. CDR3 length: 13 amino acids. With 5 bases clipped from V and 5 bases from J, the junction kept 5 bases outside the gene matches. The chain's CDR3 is CASSRTGPHEQYF. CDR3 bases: TGTGCCAGCAGTAGGACAGGGCCCCACGAGCAGTACTTC.

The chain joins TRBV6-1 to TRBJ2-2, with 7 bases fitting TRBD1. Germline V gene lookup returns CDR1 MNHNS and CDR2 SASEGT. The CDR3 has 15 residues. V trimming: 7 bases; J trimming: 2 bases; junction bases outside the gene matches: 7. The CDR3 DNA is TGTGCCAGCAACCAACAGGGGCCTAACACCGGGGAGCTGTTTTTT. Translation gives CASNQQGPNTGELFF.

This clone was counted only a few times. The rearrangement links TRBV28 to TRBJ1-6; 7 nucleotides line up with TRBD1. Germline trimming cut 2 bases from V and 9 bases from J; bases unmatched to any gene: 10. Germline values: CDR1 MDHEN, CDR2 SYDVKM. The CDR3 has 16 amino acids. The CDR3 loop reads CASSLSIGTVGSPLHF. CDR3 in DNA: TGTGCCAGCAGTTTAAGTATCGGGACAGTGGGTTCACCCCTCCACTTT.

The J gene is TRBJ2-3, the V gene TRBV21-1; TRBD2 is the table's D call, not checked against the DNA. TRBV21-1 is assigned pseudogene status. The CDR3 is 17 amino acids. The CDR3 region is CASSKGTSGRGTDTQYF. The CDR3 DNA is TGTGCCAGCAGCAAAGGGACAAGCGGGAGGGGCACAGATACGCAGTATTTT.

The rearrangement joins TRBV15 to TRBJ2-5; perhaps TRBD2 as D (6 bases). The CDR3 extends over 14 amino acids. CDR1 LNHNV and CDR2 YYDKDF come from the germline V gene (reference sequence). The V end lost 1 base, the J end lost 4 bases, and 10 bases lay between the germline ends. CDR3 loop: CATSRGGSGETQYF. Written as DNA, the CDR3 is TGTGCCACCAGCAGAGGTGGTAGCGGAGAGACCCAGTACTTC.

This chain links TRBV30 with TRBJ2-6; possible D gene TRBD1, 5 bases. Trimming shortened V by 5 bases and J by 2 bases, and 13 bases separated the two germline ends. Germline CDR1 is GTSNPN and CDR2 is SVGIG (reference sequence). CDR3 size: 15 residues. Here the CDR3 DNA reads TGTGCCTGGGGGCGGCAGGGAACTGGGGCCAACGTCCTGACTTTC. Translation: CAWGRQGTGANVLTF.

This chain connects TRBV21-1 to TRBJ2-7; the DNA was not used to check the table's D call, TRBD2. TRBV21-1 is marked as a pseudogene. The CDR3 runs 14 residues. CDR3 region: CASSKSPRPVEQYF. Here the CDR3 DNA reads TGTGCCAGCAGCAAGTCCCCTAGACCAGTGGAGCAGTACTTC.

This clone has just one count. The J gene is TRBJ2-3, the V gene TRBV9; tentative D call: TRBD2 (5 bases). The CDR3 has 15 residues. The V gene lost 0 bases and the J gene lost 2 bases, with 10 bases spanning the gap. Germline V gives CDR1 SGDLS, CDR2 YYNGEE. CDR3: CASSVGETDTDTQYF. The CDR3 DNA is TGTGCCAGCAGCGTAGGGGAGACGGACACAGATACGCAGTATTTT.

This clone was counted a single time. CDR3 residues: CASSLYSSGSIRETQYF. In DNA form, the CDR3 reads TGTGCCAGCAGCTTATATAGTAGCGGGAGTATCAGGGAGACCCAGTACTTC. The chain employs TRBV7-2 and TRBJ2-5, with TRBD2 identical over 9 bases. Trimming cost V 2 bases and J 5 bases; bases outside gene matches: 12. The CDR3 covers 17 residues. In germline, CDR1 is SGHTA, CDR2 FQGNSA.

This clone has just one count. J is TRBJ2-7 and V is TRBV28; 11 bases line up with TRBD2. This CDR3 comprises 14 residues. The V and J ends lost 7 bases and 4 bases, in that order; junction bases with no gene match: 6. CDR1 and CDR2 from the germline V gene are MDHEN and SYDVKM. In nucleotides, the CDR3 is TGTGCCAGCACTAGACTAGCGGGGTTTTACGAGCAGTACTTC. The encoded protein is CASTRLAGFYEQYF. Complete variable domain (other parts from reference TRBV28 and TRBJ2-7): DVKVTQSSRYLVKRTGEKVFLECVQDMDHENMFWYRQDPGLGLRLIYFSYDVKMKEKGDIPEGYSVSREKKERFSLILESASTNQTSMYLCASTRLAGFYEQYFGPGTRLTVT.

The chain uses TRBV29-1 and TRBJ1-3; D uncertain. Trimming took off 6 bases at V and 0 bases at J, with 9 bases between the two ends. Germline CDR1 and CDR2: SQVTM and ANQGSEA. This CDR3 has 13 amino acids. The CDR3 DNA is TGCAGCGTCCAAGGGAGCTCTGGAAACACCATATATTTT. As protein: CSVQGSSGNTIYF. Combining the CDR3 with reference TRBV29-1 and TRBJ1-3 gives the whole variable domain SAVISQKPSRDICQRGTSLTIQCQVDSQVTMMFWYRQQPGQSLTLIATANQGSEATYESGFVIDKFPISRPNLTFSTLTVSNMSPEDSSIYLCSVQGSSGNTIYFGEGSWLTVV.